The T cell receptor (beta chain) described here comes from a study of identifying expanded T cells in peripheral blood. Study-wide points: Over around two and four weeks, about 15 and 19 clones changed, versus approximately 1.1 between replicates. Approximately 2-week clone count variance significantly increased as total template count grew.

This CDR3 region has 14 residues. Germline assignment: CDR1 MNHNS and CDR2 SASEGT. V shed 6 bases and J shed 8 bases, with 19 bases lying between them. Regarding this clone: Its antigen remains unidentified.

Using immunoSEQ multiplex PCR, the repertoire was profiled, and TCRdb retains in-frame clones only, with some absent. The table records 75,000 to 95,000 clones, around 84% of them present only once. The sample comprised blood. This TCR was sampled from a person aged 18-69 years in good health. The chain has TRBV6-1 and TRBJ1-2, with a possible D match to TRBD1 (5 bases). The CDR3 DNA follows: TGTGCCAGCAGCAAGGTTGAAAAGGGGCAAGGCTACACCTTC. It codes for CASSKVEKGQGYTF.